This T cell receptor (beta chain) is drawn from a study of T cell repertoires in cytomegalovirus infection. The study, taken as a whole, reports: People with CMV and the relevant HLA were identified by cumulative public TCR beta family frequency. Dominating the ex vivo response were HLA-C-restricted CMV-specific TCR beta clonotypes.

A single record per CDR3 protein comes from TCRdb applying MiXCR to the reads. In the table there are 250,000 to 300,000 distinct CDR3 sequences, over 15% of which are singletons. Germline V gene lookup returns CDR1 MNHNS and CDR2 SASEGT. The CDR3 loop spans 14 amino acids. V was trimmed by 4 bases and J by 0 bases, leaving 6 bases between them. Turning to this clonotype: As yet, its antigen is unknown.

The chain employs TRBV6-1 and TRBJ1-4; TRBD1 is a possible D gene (5 bases). Sequencing used CD8+ T cells from PBMCs. This sequence originates from a human donor in good health (CMV status not recorded). Some clones in this sample may be carry-over from other donors' samples. As DNA, the CDR3 is TGTGCCAGCAGTGGGACATCAACTAATGAAAAACTGTTTTTT. This encodes CASSGTSTNEKLFF.